The clone carrying this T cell receptor beta chain appeared a few times. Its antigen is unidentified. The data derive from a study of neurological immune-mediated disorders. Template-switch 5'RACE cDNA synthesis added a 10-nucleotide unique molecular identifier. Over 170 million TCR-beta sequences, together covering 15-18 subjects, were produced by every individual sequencing run that was carried out. TCRdb passed the 5' RACE reads through MiXCR, listing each CDR3 protein once. The sample includes around 71,000 distinct CDR3 sequences, roughly an eighth of them seen just once. The CDR3 sequence is 12 residues long. Deletions cut 6 bases from V and 4 bases from J, with 6 bases between. Germline V gene sequence: CDR1 MNHEY, CDR2 SVGAGI. As to time point: longitudinal time-point 1 (baseline). Study results and limitations: The greatest TCR clonal expansion appeared in HTLV-1-associated myelopathy and the smallest, falling below healthy controls, in multiple sclerosis.

Sequencing was carried out using PBMCs. The chain recombines TRBV6-5 with TRBJ2-2; D gene unclear. This TCR derives from a female donor with HTLV-1-associated myelopathy (HAM/TSP). The DNA for the CDR3 is TGTGCCAGCAGCCTTATCACCGGGGAGCTGTTTTTT. This encodes CASSLITGELFF.